The T cell receptor beta chain described here comes from a study of cytomegalovirus exposure and HLA in healthy donors. PCR involved 60 Vbeta and 13 Jbeta primers. This table comes from immunoSEQ multiplex PCR, and its TCRdb copy is limited to in-frame clones, with some not included. Among 120,000 to 150,000 clones, more than 70% were seen once, and the ten largest hold about 3.5%. V dropped 1 base and J dropped 2 bases, with 24 bases sitting between them. The CDR3 runs to 20 residues. CDR1 is LGHNA and CDR2 is YNFKEQ in the germline V gene. The clonotype was recovered from a man aged 35 to 55 in good health and CMV-seronegative. The chain couples TRBV4-2 to TRBJ2-4; maybe TRBD2 (7 bases). Material: PBMCs. This CDR3 is CASSQAPPAPGEGTKNIQYF. CDR3 nucleotides: TGTGCCAGCAGCCAAGCCCCACCGGCCCCAGGGGAGGGGACCAAAAACATTCAGTACTTC.